The entry below gives a single TCR beta chain sequence along with its context. Antigen unknown. The sample belongs to a study of glioma-infiltrating T cells after dendritic cell vaccination. Study-level results: Higher TCR clonality did not directly relate to longer survival.

The CDR3 length is 16 residues. The germline CDR1 and CDR2 sequences are SGDLS and YYNGEE. V shed 0 bases and J shed 0 bases, with 13 bases lying between them. The time point was: after dendritic cell vaccination, including at tumor progression/relapse. Profiled with immunoSEQ multiplex PCR; TCRdb holds only in-frame clones, not every one. This table has about 65,000 clones, roughly nine tenths appearing once. This clonotype was obtained from a human donor with glioblastoma. The specimen was blood, collected after dendritic cell vaccination. The V and J genes are TRBV9 and TRBJ2-7, with D perhaps matching TRBD2 (5 bases). This CDR3 is CASSVGAGAYSYEQYF. The CDR3 region has the DNA TGTGCCAGCAGCGTAGGGGCGGGCGCCTACTCCTACGAGCAGTACTTC.